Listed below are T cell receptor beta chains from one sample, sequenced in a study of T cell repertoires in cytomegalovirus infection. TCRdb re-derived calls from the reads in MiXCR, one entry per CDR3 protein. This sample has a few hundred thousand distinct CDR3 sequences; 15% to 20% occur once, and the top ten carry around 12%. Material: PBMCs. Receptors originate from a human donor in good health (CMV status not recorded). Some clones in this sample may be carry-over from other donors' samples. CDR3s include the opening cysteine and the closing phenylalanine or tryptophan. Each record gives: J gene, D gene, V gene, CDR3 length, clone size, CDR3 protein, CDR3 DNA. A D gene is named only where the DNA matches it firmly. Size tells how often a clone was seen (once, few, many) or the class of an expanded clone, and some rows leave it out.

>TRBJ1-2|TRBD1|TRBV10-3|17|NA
CAISESGGTGANYGYTF
TGTGCCATCAGTGAGTCGGGTGGGACAGGGGCCAACTATGGCTACACCTTC
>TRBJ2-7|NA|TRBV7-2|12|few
CASSLYGDEQYF
TGTGCCAGCAGCTTGTATGGGGACGAGCAGTACTTC
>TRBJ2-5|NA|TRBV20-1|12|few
CSAQQGLETQYF
TGCAGTGCCCAACAGGGTTTGGAGACCCAGTACTTC
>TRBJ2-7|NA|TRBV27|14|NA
CASTSHRDSYEQYF
TGTGCCAGCACCTCTCACAGGGACTCCTACGAGCAGTACTTC
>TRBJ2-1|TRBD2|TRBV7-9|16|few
CASSPTSGGLWDEQFF
TGTGCCAGCAGCCCGACTAGCGGGGGGCTATGGGATGAGCAGTTCTTC
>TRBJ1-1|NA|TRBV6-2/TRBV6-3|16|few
CASSYDGTTSGTEAFF
TGTGCCAGCAGTTACGATGGGACTACAAGCGGAACTGAAGCTTTCTTT
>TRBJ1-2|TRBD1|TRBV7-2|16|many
CASSPAGQGLGYGYTF
TGTGCCAGCAGCCCCGCGGGACAGGGGTTGGGCTATGGCTACACCTTC
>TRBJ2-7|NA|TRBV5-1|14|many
CASSLEGRTGEQYF
TGCGCCAGCAGCTTGGAGGGAAGAACCGGCGAGCAGTACTTC
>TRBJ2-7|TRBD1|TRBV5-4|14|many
CASSSGQHTYEQYF
TGTGCCAGCAGCTCGGGACAGCATACCTACGAGCAGTACTTC
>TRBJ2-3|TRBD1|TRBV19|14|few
CASNQGTGYDTQYF
TGTGCCAGTAATCAAGGGACAGGGTACGATACGCAGTATTTT
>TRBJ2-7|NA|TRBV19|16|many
CASSIIAVYRAEEQYF
TGTGCCAGTAGTATTATAGCCGTCTACAGGGCAGAGGAGCAGTACTTC
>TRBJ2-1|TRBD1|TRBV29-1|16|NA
CSVDGTEESSYNEQFF
TGCAGCGTGGACGGGACAGAGGAGAGCTCCTACAATGAGCAGTTCTTC
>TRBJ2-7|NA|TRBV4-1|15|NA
CASSQVLSIGYEQYF
TGCGCCAGCAGCCAAGTTTTAAGCATTGGCTACGAGCAGTACTTC
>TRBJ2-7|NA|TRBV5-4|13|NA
CASSADRTYEQYF
TGTGCCAGCAGCGCGGACAGAACCTACGAGCAGTACTTC
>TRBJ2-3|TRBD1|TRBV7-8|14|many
CASSRDRDTDTQYF
TGTGCCAGCAGCCGGGACAGGGACACAGATACGCAGTATTTT
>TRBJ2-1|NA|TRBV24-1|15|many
CATSDPSLSYNEQFF
TGTGCCACCAGTGACCCCTCCCTGTCCTACAATGAGCAGTTCTTC
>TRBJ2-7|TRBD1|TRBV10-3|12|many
CASQGNSYEQYF
TGTGCCTCACAGGGGAACTCCTACGAGCAGTACTTC
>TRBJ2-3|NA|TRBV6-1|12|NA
CASSEAVRRPYF
TGTGCCAGCAGTGAAGCGGTCCGGCGACCGTATTTT
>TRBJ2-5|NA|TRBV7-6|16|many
CASSPWLTHREETQYF
TGTGCCAGCAGCCCTTGGCTGACCCACCGCGAAGAGACCCAGTACTTC
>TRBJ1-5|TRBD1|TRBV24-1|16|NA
CATSDSRQGDNQPQHF
TGTGCCACCAGTGATTCCAGACAGGGAGACAATCAGCCCCAGCATTTT
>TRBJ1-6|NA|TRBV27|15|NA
CASMAGTSIGSPLHF
TGTGCCAGCATGGCAGGAACCTCAATAGGATCACCCCTCCACTTT
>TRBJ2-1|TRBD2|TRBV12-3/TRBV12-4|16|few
CASSKGLPSSYNEQFF
TGTGCCAGCAGCAAGGGACTACCGAGCTCCTACAATGAGCAGTTCTTC
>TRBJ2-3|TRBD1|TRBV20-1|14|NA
CSANGQGSTDTQYF
TGCAGTGCTAACGGACAGGGAAGCACAGATACGCAGTATTTT
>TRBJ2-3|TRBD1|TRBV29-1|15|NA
CSVASGTGWTDTQYF
TGCAGCGTTGCTTCAGGGACAGGGTGGACAGATACGCAGTATTTT
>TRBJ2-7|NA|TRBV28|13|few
CASTLLASDEQYF
TGTGCCAGCACGCTGCTCGCGTCGGACGAGCAGTACTTC
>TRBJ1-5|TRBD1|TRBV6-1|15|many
CASSGGQGLGVPQHF
TGTGCCAGCAGCGGGGGACAGGGTCTCGGGGTGCCCCAGCATTTT
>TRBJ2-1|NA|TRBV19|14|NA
CATAASPAYNEQFF
TGTGCCACCGCGGCCTCCCCGGCCTACAATGAGCAGTTCTTC
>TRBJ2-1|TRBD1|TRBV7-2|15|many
CASSFRQGSRNEQFF
TGTGCCAGCAGCTTTAGACAGGGAAGTCGGAATGAGCAGTTCTTC
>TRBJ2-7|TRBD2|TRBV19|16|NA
CASSSRGLAGDYEQYF
TGTGCCAGTAGTTCCCGGGGACTAGCGGGGGACTACGAGCAGTACTTC
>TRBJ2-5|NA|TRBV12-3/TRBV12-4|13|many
CASSFSGRETQYF
TGTGCCAGCAGTTTCTCAGGGCGGGAGACCCAGTACTTC
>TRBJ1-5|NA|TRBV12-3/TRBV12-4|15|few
CASSLGRGDNQPQHF
TGTGCCAGCAGTTTAGGCAGGGGCGACAATCAGCCCCAGCATTTT
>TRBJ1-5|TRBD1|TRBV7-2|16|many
CASSLATGGDNQPQHF
TGTGCCAGCAGCTTAGCTACAGGGGGGGACAATCAGCCCCAGCATTTT
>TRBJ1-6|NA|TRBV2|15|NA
CAIAGQGSYNSPLHF
TGTGCCATTGCGGGGCAAGGCTCCTATAATTCACCCCTCCACTTT
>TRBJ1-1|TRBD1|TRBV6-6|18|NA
CASSYATGTGLGNTEAFF
TGTGCCAGCAGTTACGCAACTGGGACAGGGCTGGGGAACACTGAAGCTTTCTTT
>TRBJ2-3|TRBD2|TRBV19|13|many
CASADGGGDTQYF
TGTGCCAGTGCCGATGGCGGGGGAGATACGCAGTATTTT
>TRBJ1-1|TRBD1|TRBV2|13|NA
CASRDRAHTEAFF
TGTGCCAGCAGGGACAGGGCCCACACTGAAGCTTTCTTT
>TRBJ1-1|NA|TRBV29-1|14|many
CSVEVQAMNTEAFF
TGCAGCGTTGAGGTACAGGCGATGAACACTGAAGCTTTCTTT
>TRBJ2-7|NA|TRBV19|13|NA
CASSIAELYEQYF
TGTGCCAGTAGTATAGCGGAGCTCTACGAGCAGTACTTC
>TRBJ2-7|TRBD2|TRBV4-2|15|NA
CASSPSGGETYEQYF
TGTGCCAGCAGCCCCAGCGGGGGGGAGACCTACGAGCAGTACTTC
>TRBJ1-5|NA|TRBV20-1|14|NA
CSARGVTGNQPQHF
TGCAGTGCTAGAGGCGTGACAGGCAATCAGCCCCAGCATTTT
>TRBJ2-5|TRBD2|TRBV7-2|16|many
CASSLVFSGGGETQYF
TGTGCCAGCAGCTTAGTCTTCAGCGGGGGCGGGGAGACCCAGTACTTC
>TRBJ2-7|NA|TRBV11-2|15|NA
CASSLAGIPSYEQYF
TGTGCCAGCAGCTTAGCGGGCATTCCCTCCTACGAGCAGTACTTC
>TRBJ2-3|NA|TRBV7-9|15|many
CASSTTLGDTDTQYF
TGTGCCAGCAGCACAACCCTCGGGGACACAGATACGCAGTATTTT